Below are 15 T cell receptor beta chains sequenced from a single sample in a study of shared clonotypes between healthy human individuals. Sequencing was performed with immunoSEQ multiplex PCR; in TCRdb, only in-frame clones are kept and a portion is missing. The table records more than 2 million clones, roughly 95% of them present only once. Specimen: naive CD4+ T cells sorted from blood. Subset given: CD45RA+ positively selected. These receptors all come from a man younger than 35 in good health.

This clone was detected a few times. The genes are TRBV19 and TRBJ1-1, with D perhaps matching TRBD1 (6 bases). Trimming cost V 5 bases and J 4 bases, with 11 bases left between them. CDR3 length equals 13 residues. CDR1 is LNHDA and CDR2 is SQIVND in the germline V gene (reference sequence). The CDR3 is CASSGQIRTEAFF. The CDR3 DNA is TGTGCCAGTAGTGGACAGATCCGCACTGAAGCTTTCTTT.

The rearrangement joins TRBV5-1 to TRBJ2-7, with a weak D call TRBD1 (5 bases). The germline V and J ends were trimmed by 4 bases and 8 bases, with 13 bases remaining between them. The CDR3 totals 12 residues. Germline CDR1 is SGHRS and CDR2 is YFSETQ. For the CDR3, the DNA is TGCGCCAGCAGCCCAGGACAAAACAAGCAGTACTTC. It yields the protein CASSPGQNKQYF.

The count of this clone is one. This sequence joins TRBV10-3 and TRBJ1-4; D gene ambiguous. Per germline, CDR1 ENHRY and CDR2 SYGVKD. V lost 3 bases and J 2 bases, leaving 7 bases between the germline ends. The CDR3 runs 14 residues. CDR3 DNA: TGTGCCATCAGTGAACAGAGGACTAATGAAAAACTGTTTTTT. Residues: CAISEQRTNEKLFF.

The chain joins TRBV30 to TRBJ1-2, with a possible D match to TRBD1 (5 bases). The CDR3 runs to 13 residues. V was cut by 5 bases and J by 2 bases, with 12 bases left in between. CDR1 GTSNPN and CDR2 SVGIG come from the germline V gene (reference sequence). CDR3 nucleotide sequence: TGTGCCTGGGGGGCCTGGGGAAACTATGGCTACACCTTC. Amino acids: CAWGAWGNYGYTF.

The chain joins TRBV6-6 to TRBJ2-1, with 9 bases that match TRBD1. J gave up 4 bases and V 5 bases, and 6 bases lay outside the gene matches. Germline V CDR1 and CDR2: MNHNY, SVGAGI (reference sequence). CDR3 length: 15 residues. As DNA, the CDR3 is TGTGCCAGCAGTCCCGGGACAGGGCTGTACAATGAGCAGTTCTTC. Protein product: CASSPGTGLYNEQFF.

This chain connects TRBV5-1 to TRBJ2-2; D tentatively fits TRBD1 or TRBD2 (6 bases each). Trimming left V 6 bases short and J 2 bases short, with 14 bases between. The CDR3 runs 15 residues. Germline loops: CDR1 SGHRS, CDR2 YFSETQ. CDR3: CASIPGAGNTGELFF. DNA of the CDR3: TGCGCCAGCATCCCGGGGGCGGGAAACACCGGGGAGCTGTTTTTT.

The chain recombines TRBV6-5 with TRBJ2-7; a possible D gene is TRBD1 (6 bases). The CDR3 runs to 15 residues. V lost 2 bases and J lost 0, with 11 bases in between. Germline-derived CDR1 and CDR2 are MNHEY and SVGAGI. CDR3 sequence reads: CASSYLDRRSYEQYF. The CDR3 nucleotides are TGTGCCAGCAGTTACCTCGACAGGCGCTCCTACGAGCAGTACTTC.

V and J are TRBV28 and TRBJ2-7; D uncertain. CDR3 length: 14 residues. The V gene lost 2 bases and the J gene lost 0 bases, with 8 bases spanning the gap. CDR1 is MDHEN, CDR2 SYDVKM, per germline. CDR3 sequence reads: CASSLPGLSYEQYF. Here the CDR3 DNA reads TGTGCCAGCAGTTTACCAGGCCTCTCCTACGAGCAGTACTTC.

The CDR3 reads CASSRRELAGAYEQYF. DNA for the CDR3: TGTGCCAGCAGCCGTCGGGAGCTAGCGGGAGCCTACGAGCAGTACTTC. V is TRBV7-9 and J is TRBJ2-7, with 10 positions matching TRBD2. CDR1 is SEHNR and CDR2 is FQNEAQ in the germline V gene (reference sequence). The CDR3 contains 16 residues. The V segment lost 5 bases and the J segment 2 bases; nucleotides outside the gene matches: 9.

J is TRBJ1-1 and V is TRBV10-3, with TRBD1 identical over 7 bases. From germline, CDR1 is ENHRY and CDR2 SYGVKD. The CDR3 is 18 amino acids. The J segment lost 0 bases and the V segment lost 11 bases, leaving 21 bases of the junction unmatched. CDR3 in amino acids: CAAKTPPRAGGMNTEAFF. In nucleotides, the CDR3 is TGTGCCGCCAAAACCCCCCCACGCGCAGGGGGTATGAACACTGAAGCTTTCTTT.

The gene calls are TRBV2 and TRBJ1-5; the D is unclear. Germline V gene data show CDR1 as SNHLY and CDR2 as FYNNEI. V was pared by 6 bases and J by 0 bases, with 12 bases between. This CDR3 region has 15 residues. The CDR3 nucleotides read TGTGCCAGCAGCCTTCGACCGAATAGCAATCAGCCCCAGCATTTT. This encodes CASSLRPNSNQPQHF. The full variable domain, with the rest looked up from reference TRBV2 and TRBJ1-5, is EPEVTQTPSHQVTQMGQEVILRCVPISNHLYFYWYRQILGQKVEFLVSFYNNEISEKSEIFDDQFSVERPDGSNFTLKIRSTKLEDSAMYFCASSLRPNSNQPQHFGDGTRLSIL.

The V and J genes are TRBV2 and TRBJ2-7; 12 bases map to TRBD2. Germline CDR1 and CDR2: SNHLY and FYNNEI. CDR3 size: 17 residues. V shed 6 bases and J 2 bases; nucleotides not matched to a gene: 11. CDR3 bases: TGTGCCAGCAGGACCGGGACTAGCGGGTCTTCGACCTACGAGCAGTACTTC. Translating it yields CASRTGTSGSSTYEQYF.

The rearrangement uses TRBV30 and TRBJ1-2; 8 nucleotides match TRBD1. The CDR3 runs to 16 residues. The germline V gene encodes CDR1 GTSNPN and CDR2 SVGIG (reference sequence). Trimming removed 4 bases from V and 2 bases from J; junction bases left unmatched: 12. The CDR3 protein is CAWTPSDRGRNYGYTF. The CDR3 coding sequence is TGTGCCTGGACCCCATCCGACAGGGGCCGCAACTATGGCTACACCTTC.

The rearrangement uses TRBV2 and TRBJ2-1, with 11 bases lining up with TRBD2. The CDR3 consists of 15 residues. Germline V lookup: CDR1 SNHLY, CDR2 FYNNEI. Trimming cost V 6 bases and J 8 bases; bases outside gene matches: 9. CDR3 DNA: TGTGCCAGCAGCCTTACTAGCGGGAGAGTCTATGAGCAGTTCTTC. Its translation: CASSLTSGRVYEQFF.

As DNA, the CDR3 is TGTGCCAGCAGCTCAGGCGTCCCGAACACTGAAGCTTTCTTT. Residues: CASSSGVPNTEAFF. This chain joins TRBV5-8 and TRBJ1-1; no clear D gene. This CDR3 has 14 amino acids. Germline-derived CDR1 and CDR2 are SGHTS and YDEGEE. The V end was cut by 3 bases, the J end by 1 base, with 10 bases between.